This entry lists 28 T cell receptor beta chains sequenced from one sample in a study of cytomegalovirus exposure and HLA in healthy donors. Primers: 60 Vbeta forward and 13 Jbeta reverse. TCRdb's copy holds only in-frame clones and misses some; the assay was immunoSEQ multiplex PCR. Among under 150,000 clones listed, more than 65% were seen once. The material sequenced was PBMCs. Every receptor here comes from a woman between 55 and 75 years old in good health and CMV-seropositive.

The chain links TRBV18 to TRBJ2-5; 8 nucleotides agree with TRBD1. CDR1 KGHSH and CDR2 LQKENI come from the germline V gene. The V and J ends lost 3 bases and 4 bases, in that order; junction bases with no gene match: 4. This CDR3 has 14 amino acids. The CDR3 coding sequence is TGTGCCAGCTCACCTGTTACAGGGGGAGAGACCCAGTACTTC. Translated: CASSPVTGGETQYF.

The rearrangement joins TRBV28 to TRBJ2-3; TRBD1 matches 7 bases. V shed 6 bases and J 2 bases; nucleotides not matched to a gene: 14. The CDR3 length is 17 residues. Germline lookup yields CDR1 MDHEN and CDR2 SYDVKM. CDR3 sequence reads: CASSSYGTGVFTDTQYF. CDR3 DNA sequence: TGTGCCAGCAGCTCCTATGGAACAGGGGTTTTCACAGATACGCAGTATTTT. The whole variable domain, remainder taken from reference TRBV28 and TRBJ2-3, is DVKVTQSSRYLVKRTGEKVFLECVQDMDHENMFWYRQDPGLGLRLIYFSYDVKMKEKGDIPEGYSVSREKKERFSLILESASTNQTSMYLCASSSYGTGVFTDTQYFGPGTRLTVL.

This chain joins TRBV7-9 and TRBJ1-1, with TRBD1 matching 9 bases. The trim removed 5 bases at V and 2 bases at J, leaving 12 bases unmatched. Germline V gene sequence: CDR1 SEHNR, CDR2 FQNEAQ (reference sequence). This CDR3 has 17 residues. The CDR3: CASSPGTGRIGNTEAFF. The DNA of the CDR3 is TGTGCCAGCAGCCCCGGGACAGGGAGAATTGGAAACACTGAAGCTTTCTTT.

This clone has only one observation. The gene calls are TRBV18 and TRBJ2-2; 10 nucleotides agree with TRBD1. Germline CDR1 KGHSH, CDR2 LQKENI. The CDR3 has 15 amino acids. The V segment lost 6 bases and the J segment 4 bases; nucleotides outside the gene matches: 5. The CDR3 DNA sequence: TGTGCCAGCTCGCCCGGGACAGGGGCCACCGGGGAGCTGTTTTTT. It yields the protein CASSPGTGATGELFF.

This clone was found a few times. The chain has TRBV5-4 and TRBJ1-1, with D perhaps matching TRBD1 (5 bases). This CDR3 contains 13 residues. The germline gives CDR1 SGHNT, CDR2 YYREEE (reference sequence). Trimming removed 7 bases from V and 0 bases from J, with 10 bases in between. In nucleotides, the CDR3 is TGTGCCAGCCGAACGGGGGTGAACACTGAAGCTTTCTTT. Translated, it gives CASRTGVNTEAFF.

The chain uses TRBV18 and TRBJ2-7; no reliable D call. The germline gives CDR1 KGHSH, CDR2 LQKENI. Trimming removed 2 bases at V and 0 bases at J, with 11 bases between. CDR3 length: 15 residues. The CDR3 nucleotides read TGTGCCAGCTCACCAAGGCAGGAAGGCTCCTACGAGCAGTACTTC. Protein product: CASSPRQEGSYEQYF.

This sequence joins TRBV7-9 and TRBJ2-5; a possible D gene is TRBD1 (5 bases). This CDR3 is 13 amino acids long. Deletions cut 4 bases from V and 5 bases from J, with 11 bases between. Germline CDR1 and CDR2: SEHNR and FQNEAQ (reference sequence). DNA of the CDR3: TGTGCCAGCAGCTCCAGGGTTGGGGAGACCCAGTACTTC. As protein: CASSSRVGETQYF.

The chain couples TRBV5-1 to TRBJ1-1; 7 bases align to TRBD1. This CDR3 has 16 amino acids. The V gene's germline CDR1 is SGHRS and CDR2 YFSETQ. The junction had 11 bases not matched to a gene; V was cut back by 4 bases and J by 2 bases. DNA of the CDR3: TGCGCCAGCAGCCCCCGGGACAGTCCACCAAACACTGAAGCTTTCTTT. Its translation is CASSPRDSPPNTEAFF.

This clone has only a few counts. J is TRBJ1-5 and V is TRBV5-5; the D is unclear. With 1 base removed from V and 3 bases from J, the gap between germline ends came to 8 bases. CDR3 length: 14 residues. Germline V gene data show CDR1 as SGHKS and CDR2 as YYEKEE (reference sequence). The CDR3 bases are TGTGCCAGCAGCTTGTCAGGCCTCAATCAGCCCCAGCATTTT. It translates to CASSLSGLNQPQHF.

V gene TRBV19 combines with J gene TRBJ1-1; TRBD1 agrees at 8 bases. The CDR3 consists of 14 residues. From germline, CDR1 is LNHDA and CDR2 SQIVND (reference sequence). Trimming cost V 3 bases and J 1 base; bases outside gene matches: 1. The CDR3 nucleotides are TGTGCCAGTAGTATTACAGGGGGGAACACTGAAGCTTTCTTT. Its protein product is CASSITGGNTEAFF.

This chain uses TRBV14 with TRBJ2-7; unclear D gene. Germline CDR1 SGHDN, CDR2 FVKESK. Trimming removed 1 base at V and 5 bases at J, with 9 bases between. The CDR3 consists of 13 residues. As DNA, the CDR3 is TGTGCCAGCAGCCAAGCGGTACCCCACGAGCAGTACTTC. This translates into CASSQAVPHEQYF.

This clone appeared a few times. This rearrangement joins TRBV29-1 to TRBJ2-7, with TRBD2 as a possible D gene (6 bases). This CDR3 region has 14 residues. The ends were cut back, 2 bases at V and 2 bases at J, with 13 bases in the middle. Germline V gene sequence: CDR1 SQVTM, CDR2 ANQGSEA. In nucleotides, the CDR3 is TGCAGCGTTGAATCGGGGGTGGCTACCTACGAGCAGTACTTC. This encodes CSVESGVATYEQYF.

The V and J genes are TRBV7-2 and TRBJ2-7, with D perhaps TRBD1 (5 bases). V gave up 4 bases and J gave up 0 bases, with 13 bases separating them. Germline CDR1 reads SGHTA; CDR2 reads FQGNSA. CDR3 size: 15 residues. This CDR3 reads CASSSVRQPSYEQYF. In DNA form, the CDR3 reads TGTGCCAGCAGCTCAGTTCGACAGCCCTCCTACGAGCAGTACTTC.

The chain is built from TRBV7-2 and TRBJ1-1; 7 positions agree with TRBD1. V trimming: 4 bases; J trimming: 4 bases; junction bases outside the gene matches: 6. Germline values: CDR1 SGHTA, CDR2 FQGNSA. The CDR3 length is 14 residues. The CDR3 protein is CASSSTTGSTEAFF. CDR3 in DNA: TGTGCCAGCAGCTCAACGACAGGGTCCACTGAAGCTTTCTTT.

V usage is TRBV15 and J usage is TRBJ2-7; the match to TRBD1 covers 7 bases. The germline CDR1 and CDR2 sequences are LNHNV and YYDKDF (reference sequence). The CDR3 loop spans 15 amino acids. Unmatched junction bases numbered 8, after V lost 3 bases and J lost 3 bases. DNA for the CDR3: TGTGCCACCAGCAGCTCACCGGGACAGTTCTACGAGCAGTACTTC. This sequence encodes CATSSSPGQFYEQYF.

This chain joins TRBV7-3 and TRBJ2-7; D perhaps matches TRBD2 (5 bases). The CDR3 sequence is 13 residues long. The V gene's germline CDR1 is SGHTA and CDR2 FQGTGA. V lost 2 bases and J 2 bases, leaving 7 bases between the germline ends. DNA for the CDR3: TGTGCCAGCAGCTTAGAGGGCGCCTACGAGCAGTACTTC. Encoded protein: CASSLEGAYEQYF.

V gene TRBV25-1 combines with J gene TRBJ1-2; D gene uncertain. The CDR3 runs to 15 residues. Germline CDR1 and CDR2: MGHDK and SYGVNS. V was clipped by 3 bases and J by 5 bases, with 16 bases between them. CDR3 in amino acids: CASSDGGGSFYGYTF. CDR3 bases: TGTGCCAGCAGTGACGGCGGCGGCAGCTTTTATGGCTACACCTTC.

The chain has TRBV6-5 and TRBJ1-1; D is possibly TRBD1 (5 bases). Germline V gene sequence: CDR1 MNHEY, CDR2 SVGAGI. V shed 2 bases and J shed 7 bases, with 14 bases lying between them. CDR3 size: 14 residues. This CDR3 reads CASSYPAGGVEAFF. CDR3 sequence (DNA): TGTGCCAGCAGTTACCCAGCCGGAGGGGTTGAAGCTTTCTTT.

This clone was seen only a few times. The chain recombines TRBV15 with TRBJ1-1; the D gene is possibly TRBD1 (5 bases). This CDR3 comprises 14 residues. V was trimmed by 2 bases and J by 1 base, leaving 8 bases between them. Germline-derived CDR1 and CDR2 are LNHNV and YYDKDF (reference sequence). The CDR3 nucleotides read TGTGCCACCAGCAGACGAACAGGGAACACTGAAGCTTTCTTT. Translating it yields CATSRRTGNTEAFF.

V and J are TRBV18 and TRBJ1-1; D remains ambiguous. Germline V gene lookup returns CDR1 KGHSH and CDR2 LQKENI. The CDR3 spans 14 residues. The germline V and J ends were trimmed by 3 bases and 3 bases, with 11 bases remaining between them. The CDR3 bases are TGTGCCAGCTCACCTTATGCAAGCGACACTGAAGCTTTCTTT. The encoded protein is CASSPYASDTEAFF.

The chain links TRBV6-5 to TRBJ2-7, with a possible D match to TRBD1 (5 bases). This CDR3 is 16 amino acids long. Germline V gives CDR1 MNHEY, CDR2 SVGAGI. Trimming took 0 bases from V and 3 from J, leaving 15 bases between them. CDR3 in amino acids: CASSYSLVRANYEQYF. As DNA, the CDR3 is TGTGCCAGCAGTTACTCGTTGGTCAGGGCGAACTACGAGCAGTACTTC.

The CDR3 spells CASLPISGANVLTF. In DNA, the CDR3 is TGTGCCAGCCTGCCTATATCTGGGGCCAACGTCCTGACTTTC. The V call is TRBV5-6, the J call TRBJ2-6, with D unclear. The CDR3 covers 14 residues. Germline CDR1 and CDR2: SGHDT and YYEEEE. With 7 bases removed from V and 1 base from J, the gap between germline ends came to 9 bases.

The rearrangement uses TRBV10-3 and TRBJ1-6; D uncertain. The CDR3 sequence is 15 residues long. CDR1 and CDR2 (germline): ENHRY, SYGVKD. The V gene lost 10 bases and the J gene lost 7 bases, with 20 bases spanning the gap. This CDR3 is CATSGPGTQNSPLHF. In nucleotides, the CDR3 is TGTGCCACAAGCGGCCCCGGAACACAAAATTCACCCCTCCACTTT.

The V and J genes are TRBV29-1 and TRBJ2-5, with 9 bases lining up with TRBD1. V was clipped by 8 bases and J by 5 bases; unmatched bases: 9. The CDR3 covers 13 residues. In germline, CDR1 is SQVTM, CDR2 ANQGSEA. The CDR3: CSLIRDRAETQYF. The CDR3 DNA sequence: TGCAGCCTAATCCGGGACAGGGCGGAGACCCAGTACTTC.

V and J are TRBV27 and TRBJ2-1; D is possibly TRBD1 (6 bases). CDR1 and CDR2 (germline): MNHEY, SMNVEV (reference sequence). The CDR3 sequence is 13 residues long. Trimming cost V 1 base and J 6 bases, with 7 bases left between them. The CDR3 DNA sequence: TGTGCCAGCAGTTTATGGGACATCAATGAGCAGTTCTTC. Translating gives CASSLWDINEQFF.

The chain carries TRBV28 and TRBJ2-7; D possibly corresponds to TRBD2 (6 bases). Deletions cut 10 bases from V and 5 bases from J, with 15 bases between. CDR3 length: 12 amino acids. CDR1 and CDR2 from the germline V gene are MDHEN and SYDVKM. CDR3 loop: CATSLTSNEQYF. CDR3 DNA: TGTGCCACCTCATTGACTAGTAACGAGCAGTACTTC.

The V gene is TRBV4-1, the J gene TRBJ2-3; 9 positions match TRBD2. V lost 0 bases to trimming and J lost 0 bases; unmatched junction nucleotides: 4. This CDR3 spans 17 amino acids. Germline lookup yields CDR1 MGHRA and CDR2 YSYEKL. CDR3 nucleotides: TGCGCCAGCAGCCAAGATGCTAGCGGGACTAGCACAGATACGCAGTATTTT. This codes for CASSQDASGTSTDTQYF.

The CDR3 here is CARSLRDRGQAGQPQHF. DNA for the CDR3: TGTGCCAGAAGCTTGAGGGACAGGGGGCAGGCGGGTCAGCCCCAGCATTTT. The gene calls are TRBV5-3 and TRBJ1-5; 12 bases are shared with TRBD1. TRBV5-3 falls under the ORF class, with uncertain function. The CDR3 consists of 17 residues. V lost 1 base and J lost 6; bases outside the gene matches: 8.